This is a list of T cell receptor beta chains from one sample in a study of low-dose radiotherapy and immunotherapy resistance in tumors. From the reads, TCRdb called clonotypes with MiXCR, one entry per CDR3 protein. The sample yields 80,000 to 95,000 distinct CDR3 sequences, 8% to 10% seen once. This material consisted of PBMCs, taken before treatment. These receptors were collected from a male donor with prostate cancer. CDR3s include the opening cysteine and the closing phenylalanine or tryptophan. A D gene is named only where the DNA matches it firmly. Clone size is shown for a subset of rows, as once, few, many or a class of expanded clone.

TRBV29-1	TRBD1	many	TRBJ2-1	TGCAGCGCCATATCCCGGGACAGGGGGATGACCTACAATGAGCAGTTCTTC	CSAISRDRGMTYNEQFF
TRBV27	TRBD1	NA	TRBJ2-1	TGTGCCAGCAGCTTATTTACCTCGGGACAGGAATTAATCAATGAGCAGTTCTTC	CASSLFTSGQELINEQFF
TRBV24-1	NA	many	TRBJ2-7	TGTGCCACCAGTGATACTGGACTGACCTACGAGCAGTACTTC	CATSDTGLTYEQYF
TRBV20-1	TRBD2	few	TRBJ2-1	TGCAGTGCAAGGGGACTAGCGGCCTACAATGAGCAGTTCTTC	CSARGLAAYNEQFF
TRBV20-1	NA	many	TRBJ1-4	TGCAGTCCTCTCACAGGGAGTGAAAAACTGTTTTTT	CSPLTGSEKLFF
TRBV4-1	NA	many	TRBJ2-7	TGCGCCAGCAGCCAAGCCGGGGGTTCCTACGAGCAGTACTTC	CASSQAGGSYEQYF
TRBV11-1	NA	many	TRBJ2-1	TGTGCCAGCAGCCCGAGTCGGGGGCCGCCCTACAATGAGCAGTTCTTC	CASSPSRGPPYNEQFF
TRBV5-4	NA	few	TRBJ2-1	TGTGCCAGCAGCTTGGCCGGGACTGTCTACAATGAGCAGTTCTTC	CASSLAGTVYNEQFF
TRBV5-4	TRBD1	many	TRBJ2-1	TGTGCCAGCAGCCGATCCACCGGGACAGGGATCCATGAGCAGTTCTTC	CASSRSTGTGIHEQFF
TRBV14	TRBD2	many	TRBJ2-2	TGTGCCAGCAGCCGACTAGCGGGAGGCTTCACCGGGGAGCTGTTTTTT	CASSRLAGGFTGELFF
TRBV20-1	NA	NA	TRBJ2-1	TGCAGTGCTAGAGAAAATGAGCAGTTCTTC	CSARENEQFF
TRBV3-1	TRBD2	many	TRBJ2-2	TGTGCCAGCAGCCAGCGGGAGCACACCGGGGAGCTGTTTTTT	CASSQREHTGELFF
TRBV11-2	NA	many	TRBJ2-7	TGTGCCAGCAGCCCGACCGCACCCCCGGGGGCCTACGAGCAGTACTTC	CASSPTAPPGAYEQYF
TRBV28	NA	many	TRBJ1-5	TGTGCCAGCAGTTCACAGGGTAGCCAGCCCCAGCATTTT	CASSSQGSQPQHF
TRBV28	TRBD1	many	TRBJ2-3	TGTGCCAGCACCCAGAAGGGACAGGGAGGAGATACGCAGTATTTT	CASTQKGQGGDTQYF
TRBV11-2	TRBD1	many	TRBJ1-2	TGTGCCAGCAGCTTGGGGACAGGGCTTCAGGGGGGCTACACCTTC	CASSLGTGLQGGYTF
TRBV11-2	NA	many	TRBJ2-3	TGTGCCAGCAGCTTTGCTAGCTCCCCAGCAGATACGCAGTATTTT	CASSFASSPADTQYF
TRBV25-1	NA	many	TRBJ1-2	TGTGCCAGCAGTGAGACCACCGGGACCGCTTTTATCACCTTC	CASSETTGTAFITF
TRBV25-1	TRBD1	NA	TRBJ2-5	TGTGCCAGCAGTGAGACAGGGTTGAAAGAGACCCAGTACTTC	CASSETGLKETQYF
TRBV12-3/TRBV12-4	NA	many	TRBJ1-1	TGTGCCAGCACCTTACGGCAGAACACTGAAGCTTTCTTT	CASTLRQNTEAFF
TRBV7-3	TRBD2	many	TRBJ2-3	TGTGCCAGCAGCTTAACGGGTAGCGGGATAAATGCAGATACGCAGTATTTT	CASSLTGSGINADTQYF
TRBV9	NA	many	TRBJ2-2	TGTGCCAGCAGCGTAGTTAGCGGAGGGAACACCGGGGAGCTGTTTTTT	CASSVVSGGNTGELFF
TRBV4-1	TRBD1	many	TRBJ1-6	TGCGCCAGCAGCCCATCGCAGGGGGCGTATAATTCACCCCTCCACTTT	CASSPSQGAYNSPLHF
TRBV2	TRBD2	many	TRBJ2-1	TGTGCCAGCAGCATAGCGGGTGCCGTGGATGAGCAGTTCTTC	CASSIAGAVDEQFF
TRBV19	TRBD1	many	TRBJ1-1	TGTGCCAGTAGAAGACAGGGGGAGGCTGAAGCTTTCTTT	CASRRQGEAEAFF
TRBV4-2	NA	many	TRBJ1-1	TGTGCCAGCAGCCAATACACGGGACAAAACACTGAAGCTTTCTTT	CASSQYTGQNTEAFF
TRBV29-1	NA	many	TRBJ2-2	TGCAGCGTTCAACAGGGTATCAACACCGGGGAGCTGTTTTTT	CSVQQGINTGELFF
TRBV20-1	NA	many	TRBJ2-1	TGCAGTGCTAGCGGGACCACCAAAGGGCAGTTCTTC	CSASGTTKGQFF
TRBV5-6	NA	many	TRBJ2-3	TGTGCCAGCAGCCACTTGCGCTCCCGAAGCGCAGATACGCAGTATTTT	CASSHLRSRSADTQYF
TRBV20-1	NA	many	TRBJ1-1	TGCAGTGCGTCGTCCGTCGAGAACACTGAAGCTTTCTTT	CSASSVENTEAFF
TRBV5-1	NA	NA	TRBJ2-2	TGCGCCAGCCGGATATGGGCGAACACCGGGGAGCTGTTTTTT	CASRIWANTGELFF
TRBV5-1	TRBD2	many	TRBJ2-7	TGCGCCAGCAGCTGGGACCCGGGACTATCGTACGAGCAGTACTTC	CASSWDPGLSYEQYF
TRBV5-1	TRBD2	few	TRBJ2-2	TGCGCCAGCAGGCCGGGACTAGCGGACAACACCGGGGAGCTGTTTTTT	CASRPGLADNTGELFF
TRBV11-3	NA	many	TRBJ2-3	TGTGCCAGCAGCCCAGGAGCGCCCGGCACAGATACGCAGTATTTT	CASSPGAPGTDTQYF
TRBV10-3	NA	few	TRBJ2-3	TGTGCCATCAGTGAGTCGGGCACAGATACGCAGTATTTT	CAISESGTDTQYF
TRBV28	NA	many	TRBJ2-1	TGTGCCAGCATCACGACCGCCTCGCCCAATGAGCAGTTCTTC	CASITTASPNEQFF
TRBV5-1	NA	many	TRBJ2-2	TGCGCCAGCAGCCTCCCGGGCCTCAACACCGGGGAGCTGTTTTTT	CASSLPGLNTGELFF
TRBV12-3/TRBV12-4	TRBD1	few	TRBJ2-1	TGTGCCAGCGGAATGACAGGGGACCCCTACAATGAGCAGTTCTTC	CASGMTGDPYNEQFF
TRBV6-6	NA	many	TRBJ2-1	TGTGCCAGCAGTTACAGGGGGGGATGGGGGGGGCTTACCTACAATGAGCAGTTCTTC	CASSYRGGWGGLTYNEQFF
TRBV28	TRBD2	many	TRBJ2-7	TGTGCCAGCAGCTCGGGCGGGAGCTTACTTCACGAGCAGTACTTC	CASSSGGSLLHEQYF
TRBV18	NA	NA	TRBJ2-1	TGTGCCAGCTCACTCCCAGGGGTGTTGGACAATGAGCAGTTCTTC	CASSLPGVLDNEQFF
TRBV20-1	TRBD2	many	TRBJ2-1	TGCAGTGCTAGAGGAGCGGGAGGTCAGAATGAGCAGTTCTTC	CSARGAGGQNEQFF
TRBV28	NA	many	TRBJ2-4	TGTGCCAGCAGTTCCCCGGACCATACGGGCGACATTCAGTACTTC	CASSSPDHTGDIQYF
TRBV30	TRBD2	few	TRBJ2-5	TGTGCCTGGAGTGTAGTAGCGGGAGTAGGAGAGACCCAGTACTTC	CAWSVVAGVGETQYF
TRBV30	TRBD1	many	TRBJ1-1	TGTGCCTGGAGCCCCACGAAAACAGGGGCCCACACTGAAGCTTTCTTT	CAWSPTKTGAHTEAFF
TRBV20-1	TRBD2	many	TRBJ2-2	TGCAGTGCAATAGCGGGCCCGAACACCGGGGAGCTGTTTTTT	CSAIAGPNTGELFF
TRBV15	NA	many	TRBJ2-7	TGTGCCACCAGTACCACTAAGAGATACGAGCAGTACTTC	CATSTTKRYEQYF
TRBV18	TRBD1	many	TRBJ2-3	TGTGCCAGCTCAAGGACAGGGCGCACAGATACGCAGTATTTT	CASSRTGRTDTQYF
TRBV20-1	TRBD2	few	TRBJ2-3	TGCAGTGCTAGATATCGGCGGGAGCGCCTCACAGATACGCAGTATTTT	CSARYRRERLTDTQYF
TRBV6-5	NA	many	TRBJ2-7	TGTGCCAGCAGTAGAACAGTGATCCAAGGCGAGCAGTACTTC	CASSRTVIQGEQYF
TRBV5-6	NA	many	TRBJ2-7	TGTGCCAGCAGCCCCGGGCCGGGCAGCTCCTACGAGCAGTACTTC	CASSPGPGSSYEQYF
TRBV15	TRBD2	many	TRBJ2-1	TGTGCCACCAGCAGCTTAGCGGGATGGTCCTACAATGAGCAGTTCTTC	CATSSLAGWSYNEQFF
TRBV9	TRBD2	many	TRBJ2-3	TGTGCCAGTTCAGTCAGACTAGCGGGAGCGGCAGATACGCAGTATTTT	CASSVRLAGAADTQYF
TRBV13	TRBD2	few	TRBJ2-7	TGTGCCAGCAGCTTACGACTAGCGGGCACCTACGAGCAGTACTTC	CASSLRLAGTYEQYF